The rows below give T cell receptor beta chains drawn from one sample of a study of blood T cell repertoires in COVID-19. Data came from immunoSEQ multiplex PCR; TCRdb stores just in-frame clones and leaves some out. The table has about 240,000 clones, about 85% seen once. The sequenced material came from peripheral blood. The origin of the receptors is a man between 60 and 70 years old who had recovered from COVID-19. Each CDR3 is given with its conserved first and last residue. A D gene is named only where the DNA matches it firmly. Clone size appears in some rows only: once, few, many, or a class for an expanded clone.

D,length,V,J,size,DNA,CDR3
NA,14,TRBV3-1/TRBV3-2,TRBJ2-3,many,TGTGCCAGCAGCCGAGATAGACAGGCAGATACGCAGTATTTT,CASSRDRQADTQYF
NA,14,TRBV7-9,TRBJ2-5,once,TGTGCCAGCAGCTTAGGGGGGGTACGAGAGACCCAGTACTTC,CASSLGGVRETQYF
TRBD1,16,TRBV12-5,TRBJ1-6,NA,TGTGCTAGTGGTTTGACGACCGGGACAGGGGAGGGGACCCTCCACTTT,CASGLTTGTGEGTLHF
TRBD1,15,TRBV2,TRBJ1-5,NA,TGTGCCAGCCATGGTAACAGGGGGGGGGATCAGCCCCAGCATTTT,CASHGNRGGDQPQHF
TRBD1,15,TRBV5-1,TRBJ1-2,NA,TGCGCCAGCAGCCTACGGACAGGGAACTACTATGGCTACACCTTC,CASSLRTGNYYGYTF
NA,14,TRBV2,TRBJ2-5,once,TGTGCCAGCAGTGAACCCTCGAAGGGGGAGACCCAGTACTTC,CASSEPSKGETQYF
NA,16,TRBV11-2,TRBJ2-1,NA,TGTGCCAGCAGCTCTCAGGGTGGGGGCACCTACAATGAGCAGTTCTTC,CASSSQGGGTYNEQFF
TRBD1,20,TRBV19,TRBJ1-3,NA,TGTGCCAGTAGTATAGAGGAAAGGCAGGGGGTCGACGAATCTGGAAACACCATATATTTT,CASSIEERQGVDESGNTIYF
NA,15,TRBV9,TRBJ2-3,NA,TGTGCCAGCAGCGTAGCTACGACGTTCAGGGATACGCAGTATTTT,CASSVATTFRDTQYF
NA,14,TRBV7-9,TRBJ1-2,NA,TGTGCCAGTGTAATGGGGGGGATATCCTATGGCTACACCTTC,CASVMGGISYGYTF
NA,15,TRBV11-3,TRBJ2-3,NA,TGTGCCAGCAGCTTAGACGGGTTGGGCACAGATACGCAGTATTTT,CASSLDGLGTDTQYF
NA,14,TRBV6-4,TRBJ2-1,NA,TGTGCCAGCAGTGAGATGGGGGGTTTCAATGAGCAGTTCTTC,CASSEMGGFNEQFF
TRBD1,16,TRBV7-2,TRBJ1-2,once,TGTGCCAGCAGCTTCTTGACCAGGGGGCGCATCTATGGCTACACCTTC,CASSFLTRGRIYGYTF
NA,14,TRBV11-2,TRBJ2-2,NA,TGTGCCAGCAGCCCTCTTCGGAGATCCGGGGAGCTGTTTTTT,CASSPLRRSGELFF
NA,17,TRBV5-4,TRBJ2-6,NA,TGTGCCAGCAGCTTGGAAGCGGTACCCTCTGGGGCCAACGTCCTGACTTTC,CASSLEAVPSGANVLTF
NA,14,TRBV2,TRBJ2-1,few,TGTGCCAGCAGTGCCCCTAGCTCCTACAATGAGCAGTTCTTC,CASSAPSSYNEQFF
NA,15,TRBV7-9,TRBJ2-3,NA,TGTGCCAGCAGCTTACCTCGAAGGAGAGGTTATACGCAGTATTTT,CASSLPRRRGYTQYF
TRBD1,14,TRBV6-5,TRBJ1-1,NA,TGTGCCAGCAGACCACAGGGGGAGGGAACTGAAGCTTTCTTT,CASRPQGEGTEAFF
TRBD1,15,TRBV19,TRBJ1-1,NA,TGTGCCAGTAGTCTCCGAAGGGGGCAGGGAACTGAAGCTTTCTTT,CASSLRRGQGTEAFF
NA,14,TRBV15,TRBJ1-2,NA,TGTGCCACCAGCAGAGGTGGGCAGGTATATGGCTACACCTTC,CATSRGGQVYGYTF
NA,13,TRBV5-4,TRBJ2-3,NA,TGTGCCAGCACCAACCAGGGGCTGCCTGCGCAGTATTTT,CASTNQGLPAQYF
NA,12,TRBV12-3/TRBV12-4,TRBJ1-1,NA,TGTGCCAGCAGTTTCAGGGTAACTGAAGCTTTCTTT,CASSFRVTEAFF
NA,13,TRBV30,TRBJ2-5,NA,TGTGCCTGGAGTGGACAAGTACAAGAGACCCAGTACTTC,CAWSGQVQETQYF
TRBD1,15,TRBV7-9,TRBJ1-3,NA,TGTGCCAGCAGCCTAGGGGACAGGGCTGGAAACACCATATATTTT,CASSLGDRAGNTIYF
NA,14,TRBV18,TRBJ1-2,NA,TGTGCCAGCTTGGTGCCCCAGGGCACCTATGGCTACACCTTC,CASLVPQGTYGYTF
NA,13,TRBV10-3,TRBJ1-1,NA,TGTGCCATCCAGACGACAGGTTTGACTGAAGCTTTCTTT,CAIQTTGLTEAFF
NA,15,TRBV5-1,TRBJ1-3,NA,TGCGCCAGCAGCTTAAGCGCCGTACCTGGAAACACCATATATTTT,CASSLSAVPGNTIYF
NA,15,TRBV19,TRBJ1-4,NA,TGTGCCAGTAGCCGGAACAGGGCAACTAATGAAAAACTGTTTTTT,CASSRNRATNEKLFF